This passage covers 11 T cell receptor beta chains from one sample sequenced in a study of regulatory T cells in long-lasting Graves disease. Time point reported: newly diagnosed GD, antithyroid drugs for less than 3 months. With RNA extracted from PBMCs as input, the TCR library was made. Library construction for TCR beta used iRepertoire HTBI primers and Arm-PCR of CDR3 regions. TCRdb reanalysed the multiplex PCR reads using MiXCR and keeps one entry per CDR3 protein. Counted here are hundreds of thousands of distinct CDR3 sequences, around 15% occurring once; the ten biggest clones make up 25% to 30%. Separately, the same data were catalogued under a study of T cells in Graves' hyperthyroidism and ophthalmopathy.

Sample: peripheral blood mononuclear cells (PBMCs), taken at new diagnosis, from a patient treated with antithyroid drugs. These receptor sequences come from a man in his forties with Graves disease.

This clonotype was picked up many times. The V call is TRBV28, the J call TRBJ1-2; no reliable D call. Germline CDR1 and CDR2: MDHEN and SYDVKM. V dropped 5 bases and J dropped 8 bases, with 15 bases sitting between them. The CDR3 extends over 13 amino acids. The CDR3 is CASSPTPRGGYTF. Written as DNA, the CDR3 is TGTGCCAGCAGTCCGACCCCCCGAGGGGGCTACACCTTC.

The chain couples TRBV2 to TRBJ1-1, with D possibly being TRBD1 (5 bases). CDR3 length equals 15 residues. CDR1 is SNHLY and CDR2 is FYNNEI in the germline V gene. Trimming pared 4 bases from V and 0 bases from J, leaving 12 bases between. The CDR3 here is CASSGLKGLNTEAFF. In DNA form, the CDR3 reads TGTGCCAGCAGTGGGTTGAAGGGGTTGAACACTGAAGCTTTCTTT.

The rearrangement joins TRBV28 to TRBJ1-6, with no clear D. The germline gives CDR1 MDHEN, CDR2 SYDVKM. CDR3 length equals 14 residues. Trimming pared 5 bases from V and 6 bases from J, leaving 11 bases between. The CDR3 nucleotides are TGTGCCAGCAGTCGGATCACGGGTAATTCACCCCTCCACTTT. Amino acids: CASSRITGNSPLHF.

This clonotype was picked up many times. The V gene is TRBV7-3, the J gene TRBJ2-1, with D perhaps TRBD1 (5 bases). Germline CDR1 reads SGHTA; CDR2 reads FQGTGA. Trimming cost V 2 bases and J 6 bases, with 11 bases left between them. This CDR3 has 14 residues. CDR3 protein: CASSLQGPANEQFF. The CDR3 region has the DNA TGTGCCAGCAGCTTACAGGGTCCCGCCAATGAGCAGTTCTTC.

This clonotype has just a few counts. The CDR3 DNA reads as TGTGCCAGCACCATCGGCAATGGACAGGGGACATCACCCCTCCACTTT. Amino acid sequence: CASTIGNGQGTSPLHF. J is TRBJ1-6 and V is TRBV4-2; 9 nucleotides line up with TRBD1. Germline CDR1 and CDR2: LGHNA and YNFKEQ. Trimming removed 7 bases from V and 10 bases from J; junction bases left unmatched: 14. The CDR3 is 16 residues long.

This clonotype appeared many times. V gene TRBV11-2 combines with J gene TRBJ1-2, with D perhaps matching TRBD1 (5 bases). V lost 4 bases and J 6 bases, leaving 12 bases between the germline ends. The germline gives CDR1 SGHAT, CDR2 FQNNGV. The CDR3 length is 13 residues. The CDR3 region is CASSSGVIDGYTF. The CDR3 bases are TGTGCCAGCAGCTCGGGGGTGATCGATGGCTACACCTTC. Combining the CDR3 with reference TRBV11-2 and TRBJ1-2 gives the whole variable domain EAGVAQSPRYKIIEKRQSVAFWCNPISGHATLYWYQQILGQGPKLLIQFQNNGVVDDSQLPKDRFSAERLKGVDSTLKIQPAKLEDSAVYLCASSSGVIDGYTFGSGTRLTVV.

The chain has TRBV3-1 and TRBJ2-1, with D tentatively TRBD1 (5 bases). Trimming pared 1 base from V and 10 bases from J, leaving 14 bases between. CDR3 size: 14 residues. The germline V gene encodes CDR1 LGHDT and CDR2 YNNKEL (reference sequence). CDR3 region: CASSQATPAGEQFF. For the CDR3, the DNA is TGTGCCAGCAGCCAAGCGACCCCCGCAGGGGAGCAGTTCTTC.

Many counts were recorded for this clonotype. The chain has TRBV20-1 and TRBJ2-6; D remains unclear. The V gene's germline CDR1 is DFQATT and CDR2 SNEGSKA (reference sequence). V lost 4 bases to trimming and J lost 2 bases, with 3 bases between them. This CDR3 has 12 residues. The chain's CDR3 is CSAIAGANVLTF. CDR3 in DNA: TGCAGTGCTATTGCTGGGGCCAACGTCCTGACTTTC.

The table lists this clonotype with a few counts. The chain couples TRBV30 to TRBJ2-1, with a weak D call TRBD1 (5 bases). CDR1 and CDR2 from the germline V gene are GTSNPN and SVGIG (reference sequence). Trimming pared 1 base from V and 3 bases from J, leaving 19 bases between. The CDR3 has 17 amino acids. For the CDR3, the DNA is TGTGCCTGGAGTGGGTTACTCAGGGTAGTTATCTACAATGAGCAGTTCTTC. Translated: CAWSGLLRVVIYNEQFF.

This clonotype was seen ten or more times. The chain carries TRBV11-2 and TRBJ2-3; a weak D match, TRBD1 (5 bases). The V gene lost 1 base and the J gene lost 6 bases, with 17 bases spanning the gap. The germline gives CDR1 SGHAT, CDR2 FQNNGV. CDR3 length: 16 amino acids. CDR3 nucleotides: TGTGCCAGCAGCTTAGTCCTCGATAGCCAGGGCGATACGCAGTATTTT. It translates to CASSLVLDSQGDTQYF.

The V gene is TRBV24-1, the J gene TRBJ2-5; possible D gene TRBD1, 5 bases. This CDR3 region has 15 residues. Trimming took 3 bases from V and 4 from J, leaving 14 bases between them. Germline-derived CDR1 and CDR2 are KGHDR and SFDVKD. CDR3 nucleotides: TGTGCCACCAGTGATCCAAGGACATCTCCAGAGACCCAGTACTTC. Protein: CATSDPRTSPETQYF.